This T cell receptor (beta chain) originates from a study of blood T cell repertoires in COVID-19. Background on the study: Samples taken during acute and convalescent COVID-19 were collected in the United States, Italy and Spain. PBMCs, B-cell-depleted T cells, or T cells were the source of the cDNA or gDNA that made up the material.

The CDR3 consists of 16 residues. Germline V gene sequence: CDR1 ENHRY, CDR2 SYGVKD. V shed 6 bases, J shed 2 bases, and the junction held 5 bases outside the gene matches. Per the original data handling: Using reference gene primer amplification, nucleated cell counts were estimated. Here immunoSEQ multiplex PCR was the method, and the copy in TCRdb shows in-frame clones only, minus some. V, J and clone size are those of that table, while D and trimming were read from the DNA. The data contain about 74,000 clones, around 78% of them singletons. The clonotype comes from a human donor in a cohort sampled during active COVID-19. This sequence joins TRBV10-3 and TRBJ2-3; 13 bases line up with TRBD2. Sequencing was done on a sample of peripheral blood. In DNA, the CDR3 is TGTGCCATCAGGCCGGGACTAGCGGGAAACACAGATACGCAGTATTTT. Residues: CAIRPGLAGNTDTQYF.